Presented here are 20 T cell receptor beta chains from one specimen sequenced in a study of blood T cell repertoires in COVID-19. The protocol was immunoSEQ multiplex PCR, while the TCRdb copy is restricted to in-frame clones and leaves out a portion. The table shows around 270,000 clones, with about 89% occurring only once. The sequencing input was peripheral blood. Receptors originate from a man aged 25-45 years with acute or convalescent COVID-19.

This clone appeared a single time. The rearrangement links TRBV9 to TRBJ1-1, with 9 bases lining up with TRBD1. With V trimmed by 6 bases and J by 4 bases, 10 bases remained unmatched. CDR1 SGDLS and CDR2 YYNGEE come from the germline V gene. The CDR3 spans 15 residues. The CDR3 region has the DNA TGTGCCAGCACCAGACAGGGGGAGGTCGGCACTGAAGCTTTCTTT. It codes for CASTRQGEVGTEAFF.

The chain uses TRBV27 and TRBJ1-2; 8 bases map to TRBD1. V lost 7 bases, J lost 4 bases, and 17 bases stayed unmatched. Germline values: CDR1 MNHEY, CDR2 SMNVEV (reference sequence). This CDR3 region has 17 residues. The CDR3 loop is CASTGKRRDRILYGYTF. In DNA form, the CDR3 reads TGTGCCAGCACCGGGAAACGCCGGGACAGGATCCTCTATGGCTACACCTTC.

Here the CDR3 DNA reads TGTGCCTGGTCTTCCGGACTAGCGGGAGAGCAGTTCTTC. The encoded protein is CAWSSGLAGEQFF. The chain is built from TRBV30 and TRBJ2-1, with TRBD2 matching over 12 bases. The CDR3 has 13 amino acids. Germline CDR1 reads GTSNPN; CDR2 reads SVGIG (reference sequence). Germline trimming cut 5 bases from V and 10 bases from J; bases unmatched to any gene: 6.

V usage is TRBV20-1 and J usage is TRBJ2-7; D gene ambiguous. The CDR3 is 13 amino acids. Between the trimmed V and J ends, which lost 3 bases and 2 bases, there was a span of 11 bases. The germline CDR1 and CDR2 sequences are DFQATT and SNEGSKA (reference sequence). The CDR3 spells CSASLPGTYEQYF. The CDR3 nucleotides are TGCAGTGCTAGTCTTCCAGGTACCTACGAGCAGTACTTC.

J is TRBJ1-3 and V is TRBV11-2; the match to TRBD1 covers 7 bases. The CDR3 covers 16 residues. With V trimmed by 4 bases and J by 2 bases, 8 bases remained unmatched. Germline V gene lookup returns CDR1 SGHAT and CDR2 FQNNGV. CDR3 DNA sequence: TGTGCCAGCAGCTCCTACAGGGGTCCGACTGGAAACACCATATATTTT. Amino acids: CASSSYRGPTGNTIYF.

Regarding this clone: A read error may produce the germline difference seen at one junction end. The chain is built from TRBV7-7 and TRBJ2-5; TRBD1 agrees at 8 bases. CDR3 size: 16 residues. The germline V gene has CDR1 SSHAT and CDR2 FNYEAQ (reference sequence). CDR3 residues: CASSLGGQALWETQYF. CDR3 nucleotides: TGTGCTAGCAGCTTAGGGGGACAGGCCCTTTGGGAGACCCAGTACTTC.

The J gene is TRBJ1-5, the V gene TRBV18, with D unresolved. The V end was cut by 3 bases, the J end by 2 bases, with 5 bases between. The CDR3 length is 13 residues. Germline V gene lookup returns CDR1 KGHSH and CDR2 LQKENI. Here the CDR3 reads CASSPGGNQPQHF. The CDR3 DNA sequence: TGTGCCAGCTCACCCGGTGGCAATCAGCCCCAGCATTTT.

The chain employs TRBV15 and TRBJ2-1, with 7 bases matching TRBD1. The CDR3 runs 12 residues. V dropped 9 bases and J dropped 5; count of bases not matched to a gene: 4. Germline V CDR1 and CDR2: LNHNV, YYDKDF (reference sequence). CDR3 in amino acids: CATRDSHNEQFF. CDR3 in DNA: TGTGCCACAAGGGACAGTCACAATGAGCAGTTCTTC.

V usage is TRBV11-3 and J usage is TRBJ2-1; 7 bases line up with TRBD2. The V segment lost 1 base and the J segment 6 bases; nucleotides outside the gene matches: 9. Germline CDR1 and CDR2: SGHNT and YENEEA. The CDR3 contains 16 residues. CDR3 DNA sequence: TGTGCCAGCAGCTTAGCCCTCGGGAGGAATGGCAATGAGCAGTTCTTC. It translates to CASSLALGRNGNEQFF.

This chain's CDR3 is CASSLEARSNEQFF. The CDR3 DNA reads as TGTGCCAGCAGCTTAGAAGCCCGAAGCAATGAGCAGTTCTTC. This chain connects TRBV11-3 to TRBJ2-1; D is ambiguous. The CDR3 loop spans 14 amino acids. Trimming left V 0 bases short and J 6 bases short, with 9 bases between. The germline gives CDR1 SGHNT, CDR2 YENEEA.

The chain combines TRBV6-5 with TRBJ1-2; D perhaps matches TRBD1 (5 bases). The ends were cut back, 7 bases at V and 13 bases at J, with 25 bases in the middle. The CDR3 contains 14 residues. Germline CDR1 MNHEY, CDR2 SVGAGI. The CDR3 sequence: CASKIDPGEGRITF. Here the CDR3 DNA reads TGTGCCAGCAAAATTGATCCGGGGGAAGGAAGAATCACCTTC.

The chain carries TRBV13 and TRBJ1-2; D call uncertain. The CDR3 is 14 residues long. Trimming removed 4 bases from V and 4 bases from J, with 13 bases in between. CDR1 is PRHDT and CDR2 is FYEKMQ in the germline V gene (reference sequence). This chain's CDR3 is CASSSAGWGYGYTF. The CDR3 DNA follows: TGTGCCAGCAGCTCGGCGGGATGGGGCTATGGCTACACCTTC. Supplemented by reference TRBV13 and TRBJ1-2, the full variable domain reads AAGVIQSPRHLIKEKRETATLKCYPIPRHDTVYWYQQGPGQDPQFLISFYEKMQSDKGSIPDRFSAQQFSDYHSELNMSSLELGDSALYFCASSSAGWGYGYTFGSGTRLTVV.

This rearrangement joins TRBV19 to TRBJ2-3; 8 bases fit TRBD2. With 9 bases clipped from V and 2 bases from J, the junction kept 4 bases outside the gene matches. The CDR3 is 13 residues long. The V gene's germline CDR1 is LNHDA and CDR2 SQIVND (reference sequence). The CDR3 region is CASYGGATDTQYF. CDR3 bases: TGTGCCAGCTACGGGGGGGCCACAGATACGCAGTATTTT.

The CDR3 nucleotides are TGTGCCAGCAGTGACACAAACGAAAATCAGCCCCAGCATTTT. It codes for CASSDTNENQPQHF. The chain joins TRBV27 to TRBJ1-5; no clear D. Germline CDR1 is MNHEY and CDR2 is SMNVEV (reference sequence). CDR3 length: 14 residues. Trimming cost V 5 bases and J 4 bases, with 12 bases left between them.

The rearrangement joins TRBV19 to TRBJ1-1; D is undetermined. Germline CDR1 and CDR2: LNHDA and SQIVND (reference sequence). This CDR3 region has 13 residues. V was pared by 4 bases and J by 5 bases, with 11 bases between. The DNA for the CDR3 is TGTGCCAGTAGTACCACGAGTTGGACTGAAGCTTTCTTT. It specifies CASSTTSWTEAFF.

This clone was observed a handful of times. V is TRBV28 and J is TRBJ1-2, with TRBD1 identical over 9 bases. The V gene end was trimmed by 6 bases and the J gene end by 5 bases; junction bases not matched to a gene: 7. Looked up from germline, CDR1 is MDHEN and CDR2 is SYDVKM. The CDR3 contains 14 residues. The CDR3: CASSTTGGAYGYTF. DNA of the CDR3: TGTGCCAGCAGCACAACAGGGGGCGCTTATGGCTACACCTTC.

The rearrangement links TRBV12-5 to TRBJ1-3, with D unresolved. Trimming left V 7 bases short and J 4 bases short, with 23 bases between. The CDR3 is 17 residues long. Germline CDR1 LGHNT, CDR2 FRNRAP. The CDR3 DNA reads TGTGCTAGTGCCCCGGGTGGTGGCCTCACCCGAGGAAACACCATATATTTT. This sequence encodes CASAPGGGLTRGNTIYF.

The chain employs TRBV5-4 and TRBJ1-3, with 7 nucleotides matching TRBD1. This CDR3 is built from 14 residues. The germline gives CDR1 SGHNT, CDR2 YYREEE (reference sequence). Trimming removed 6 bases from V and 1 base from J; junction bases left unmatched: 4. The CDR3, as DNA: TGTGCCAGCACGGACAGGTCTTCTGGAAACACCATATATTTT. This gives the protein CASTDRSSGNTIYF. The full variable domain, its missing parts supplied by reference TRBV5-4 and TRBJ1-3, is ETGVTQSPTHLIKTRGQQVTLRCSSQSGHNTVSWYQQALGQGPQFIFQYYREEENGRGNFPPRFSGLQFPNYSSELNVNALELDDSALYLCASTDRSSGNTIYFGEGSWLTVV.

The rearrangement joins TRBV28 to TRBJ1-1; TRBD1 might be the D (6 bases). CDR3 length: 13 residues. CDR1 is MDHEN and CDR2 is SYDVKM in the germline V gene. Deletions cut 4 bases from V and 7 bases from J, with 13 bases between. CDR3 region: CASSWGQDFEAFF. The CDR3 region has the DNA TGTGCCAGCAGTTGGGGACAAGACTTTGAAGCTTTCTTT. Supplemented by reference TRBV28 and TRBJ1-1, the full variable domain reads DVKVTQSSRYLVKRTGEKVFLECVQDMDHENMFWYRQDPGLGLRLIYFSYDVKMKEKGDIPEGYSVSREKKERFSLILESASTNQTSMYLCASSWGQDFEAFFGQGTRLTVV.

The chain recombines TRBV5-6 with TRBJ2-3; TRBD2 is a possible D gene (5 bases). Germline CDR1 is SGHDT and CDR2 is YYEEEE. Deletions cut 1 base from V and 0 bases from J, with 12 bases between. This CDR3 is 16 amino acids long. CDR3 sequence: CASSLKGLASTDTQYF. The DNA for the CDR3 is TGTGCCAGCAGCTTGAAGGGTCTAGCTAGCACAGATACGCAGTATTTT.